This section outlines one T cell receptor beta chain sequence together with its context. Its antigen is not identified. One end of the junction is discordant with germline, which a read error may explain. Constant-region reverse primers amplified full-length variable regions, followed by semi-nested Nested Universal Primer A PCR. TCRdb re-derived calls from the 5' RACE reads in MiXCR, one entry per CDR3 protein. The data show some 13,000 distinct CDR3 sequences, less than 25% seen once. Germline V gene data show CDR1 as LGHNA and CDR2 as YNFKEQ. The CDR3 has 12 residues. CD25-based Treg depletion was applied to purified naive CD4+ T cells. Study-level points and caveats: Tumor-infiltrating Treg TCR alpha and beta sequences overlapped most with tumor naive CD4+ T cells, then blood naive.

Sequenced: naive CD4+ T cells sorted from blood. Subset denoted: naive CD4+ T cells, CD4+CD45RA+CD25-. This chain links TRBV4-2 with TRBJ1-4, with TRBD1 as a possible D gene (6 bases). The clonotype originates from a female donor with breast cancer. The CDR3 loop is CASSRAGEELFF. The CDR3 DNA reads TGTGCCAGCAGCCGAGCAGGGGAAGAACTGTTCTTT.